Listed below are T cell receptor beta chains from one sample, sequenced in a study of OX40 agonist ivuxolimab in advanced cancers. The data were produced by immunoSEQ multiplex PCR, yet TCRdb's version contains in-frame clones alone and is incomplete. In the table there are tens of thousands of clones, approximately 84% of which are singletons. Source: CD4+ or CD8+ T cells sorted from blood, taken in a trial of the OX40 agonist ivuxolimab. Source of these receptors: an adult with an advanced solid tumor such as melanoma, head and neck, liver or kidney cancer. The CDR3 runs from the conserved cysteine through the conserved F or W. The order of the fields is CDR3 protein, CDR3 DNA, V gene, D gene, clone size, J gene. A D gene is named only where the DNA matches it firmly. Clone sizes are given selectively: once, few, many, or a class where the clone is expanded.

CDR3 protein: CASSYPTGAYNEQFF
CDR3 DNA: TGTGCCAGCAGCTACCCGACAGGGGCCTACAATGAGCAGTTCTTC
V gene: TRBV7-2
D gene: TRBD1
clone size: once
J gene: TRBJ2-1

CDR3 protein: CASSQDPGQGYTGELFF
CDR3 DNA: TGCGCCAGCAGCCAAGACCCGGGACAGGGGTACACCGGGGAGCTGTTTTTT
V gene: TRBV4-3
D gene: TRBD1
clone size: -
J gene: TRBJ2-2

CDR3 protein: CASSVLGQASNQPQHF
CDR3 DNA: TGCGCCAGCAGCGTCCTGGGGCAGGCCAGCAATCAGCCCCAGCATTTT
V gene: TRBV10-2
D gene: -
clone size: -
J gene: TRBJ1-5

CDR3 protein: CASSLVQGGVSEAFF
CDR3 DNA: TGTGCCAGCAGCTTGGTTCAGGGAGGGGTCTCTGAAGCTTTCTTT
V gene: TRBV5-4
D gene: -
clone size: once
J gene: TRBJ1-1

CDR3 protein: CASSLRAGRAPYEQYF
CDR3 DNA: TGTGCCAGCAGCTTAAGGGCAGGGAGGGCCCCCTACGAGCAGTACTTC
V gene: TRBV7-9
D gene: TRBD2
clone size: -
J gene: TRBJ2-7

CDR3 protein: CASRSGGTVGYTF
CDR3 DNA: TGTGCCAGCAGATCAGGGGGCACGGTTGGCTACACCTTC
V gene: TRBV28
D gene: TRBD1
clone size: -
J gene: TRBJ1-2

CDR3 protein: CASSPGGQGPSRNYNEQFF
CDR3 DNA: TGTGCCAGCAGCCCAGGTGGACAGGGGCCTTCTCGTAATTACAATGAGCAGTTCTTC
V gene: TRBV11-2
D gene: TRBD1
clone size: -
J gene: TRBJ2-1

CDR3 protein: CASSSPVREQFF
CDR3 DNA: TGCGCCAGCAGCTCGCCGGTCCGCGAGCAGTTCTTC
V gene: TRBV5-1
D gene: -
clone size: few
J gene: TRBJ2-1

CDR3 protein: CASSLVAGSNEQYF
CDR3 DNA: TGCGCCAGCAGCTTGGTTGCAGGGAGTAACGAGCAGTACTTC
V gene: TRBV5-1
D gene: -
clone size: few
J gene: TRBJ2-7

CDR3 protein: CASSLHPAGGREQYF
CDR3 DNA: TGTGCCAGCAGCTTACATCCAGCGGGAGGGCGCGAGCAGTACTTC
V gene: TRBV11-3
D gene: TRBD2
clone size: -
J gene: TRBJ2-7

CDR3 protein: CASGLNYGYTF
CDR3 DNA: TGTGCTAGCGGCCTTAACTATGGCTACACCTTC
V gene: TRBV19
D gene: -
clone size: -
J gene: TRBJ1-2

CDR3 protein: CASSYSTDYGYTF
CDR3 DNA: TGTGCCAGCAGTTACTCGACCGATTATGGCTACACCTTC
V gene: TRBV6-6
D gene: -
clone size: -
J gene: TRBJ1-2

CDR3 protein: CASRPDRVPYNSPLHF
CDR3 DNA: TGTGCCAGCAGACCGGACAGGGTTCCTTATAATTCACCCCTCCACTTT
V gene: TRBV27
D gene: TRBD1
clone size: -
J gene: TRBJ1-6

CDR3 protein: CASSQDWTGTDLAKNIQYF
CDR3 DNA: TGCGCCAGCAGCCAAGATTGGACAGGTACCGACCTAGCCAAAAACATTCAGTACTTC
V gene: TRBV4-3
D gene: TRBD1
clone size: -
J gene: TRBJ2-4

CDR3 protein: CAIRKDRNAEAFF
CDR3 DNA: TGTGCCATCAGGAAGGACAGGAACGCTGAAGCTTTCTTT
V gene: TRBV10-3
D gene: TRBD1
clone size: -
J gene: TRBJ1-1

CDR3 protein: CAIRRDAEQYF
CDR3 DNA: TGTGCCATCAGACGGGACGCCGAGCAGTACTTC
V gene: TRBV10-3
D gene: -
clone size: -
J gene: TRBJ2-7

CDR3 protein: CASSTQGWHGYTF
CDR3 DNA: TGTGCCAGTAGTACACAGGGTTGGCATGGCTACACCTTC
V gene: TRBV19
D gene: -
clone size: -
J gene: TRBJ1-2

CDR3 protein: CASSLGVSGNTIYF
CDR3 DNA: TGTGCCAGCAGCTTAGGAGTCTCTGGAAACACCATATATTTT
V gene: TRBV7-2
D gene: -
clone size: few
J gene: TRBJ1-3

CDR3 protein: CASMRTGMNTEAFF
CDR3 DNA: TGTGCCAGCATGAGGACAGGGATGAACACTGAAGCTTTCTTT
V gene: TRBV6-1
D gene: TRBD1
clone size: -
J gene: TRBJ1-1

CDR3 protein: CASTDQGQPQHF
CDR3 DNA: TGTGCCAGTACCGACCAGGGACAGCCCCAGCATTTT
V gene: TRBV19
D gene: -
clone size: -
J gene: TRBJ1-5

CDR3 protein: CASSLFPAGDTDTQYF
CDR3 DNA: TGTGCCAGCAGCTTGTTTCCAGCGGGAGACACAGATACGCAGTATTTT
V gene: TRBV5-6
D gene: TRBD2
clone size: -
J gene: TRBJ2-3

CDR3 protein: CASSLQGGTEAFF
CDR3 DNA: TGTGCCAGCAGCTTACAGGGGGGAACTGAAGCTTTCTTT
V gene: TRBV7-9
D gene: TRBD1
clone size: -
J gene: TRBJ1-1

CDR3 protein: CASSLKTGKSSGNTIYF
CDR3 DNA: TGTGCCAGCAGCTTAAAAACAGGGAAGAGCTCTGGAAACACCATATATTTT
V gene: TRBV7-9
D gene: -
clone size: once
J gene: TRBJ1-3

CDR3 protein: CASSLRTLYNEQFF
CDR3 DNA: TGCGCCAGCAGCTTGCGGACTCTCTACAATGAGCAGTTCTTC
V gene: TRBV5-1
D gene: -
clone size: -
J gene: TRBJ2-1

CDR3 protein: CASSPRASNYGYTF
CDR3 DNA: TGTGCCAGCAGCCCCAGGGCCTCCAACTATGGCTACACCTTC
V gene: TRBV7-2
D gene: -
clone size: -
J gene: TRBJ1-2

CDR3 protein: CSVSGKEDTQYF
CDR3 DNA: TGCAGCGTTAGTGGCAAAGAAGATACGCAGTATTTT
V gene: TRBV29-1
D gene: -
clone size: -
J gene: TRBJ2-3

CDR3 protein: CASREEWGGYEQYF
CDR3 DNA: TGTGCCAGCAGGGAAGAGTGGGGTGGGTACGAGCAGTACTTC
V gene: TRBV6-5
D gene: -
clone size: -
J gene: TRBJ2-7

CDR3 protein: CASSTGFSGNTIYF
CDR3 DNA: TGTGCCAGCAGTACAGGGTTCTCTGGAAACACCATATATTTT
V gene: TRBV6-1
D gene: -
clone size: -
J gene: TRBJ1-3

CDR3 protein: CASSLYRAQETQYF
CDR3 DNA: TGCGCCAGCAGCTTGTACAGGGCCCAAGAGACCCAGTACTTC
V gene: TRBV5-1
D gene: -
clone size: -
J gene: TRBJ2-5

CDR3 protein: CASSSPRAPNEQYF
CDR3 DNA: TGTGCCAGCAGCTCCCCGCGGGCGCCTAACGAGCAGTACTTC
V gene: TRBV11-3
D gene: -
clone size: -
J gene: TRBJ2-7

CDR3 protein: CASSFMGTGVRETQYF
CDR3 DNA: TGCGCCAGCAGCTTTATGGGGACAGGGGTTCGAGAGACCCAGTACTTC
V gene: TRBV5-1
D gene: TRBD1
clone size: -
J gene: TRBJ2-5

CDR3 protein: CASSFLTGGLTGELFF
CDR3 DNA: TGTGCCAGCAGCTTCCTGACAGGGGGCTTAACCGGGGAGCTGTTTTTT
V gene: TRBV11-1
D gene: TRBD1
clone size: -
J gene: TRBJ2-2

CDR3 protein: CASSPGGTTLNNEQFF
CDR3 DNA: TGTGCCAGCAGCCCGGGTGGGACTACTTTGAACAATGAGCAGTTCTTC
V gene: TRBV5-4
D gene: TRBD2
clone size: -
J gene: TRBJ2-1

CDR3 protein: CASSSLGEQPQHF
CDR3 DNA: TGTGCCAGCAGTTCCCTGGGGGAACAGCCCCAGCATTTT
V gene: TRBV2
D gene: -
clone size: -
J gene: TRBJ1-5

CDR3 protein: CASRDRDNYGYTF
CDR3 DNA: TGTGCCAGTCGGGACAGGGATAACTATGGCTACACCTTC
V gene: TRBV19
D gene: TRBD1
clone size: -
J gene: TRBJ1-2

CDR3 protein: CASSFTDSAGTEAFF
CDR3 DNA: TGTGCCAGCAGCTTCACGGACTCCGCGGGGACTGAAGCTTTCTTT
V gene: TRBV11-1
D gene: -
clone size: -
J gene: TRBJ1-1

CDR3 protein: CASSGGARVPYEQYF
CDR3 DNA: TGTGCCAGCAGTGGGGGGGCAAGGGTGCCCTACGAGCAGTACTTC
V gene: TRBV27
D gene: -
clone size: -
J gene: TRBJ2-7

CDR3 protein: CASRVGTTNTEAFF
CDR3 DNA: TGCGCCAGCAGGGTTGGGACAACGAACACTGAAGCTTTCTTT
V gene: TRBV5-1
D gene: -
clone size: -
J gene: TRBJ1-1

CDR3 protein: CAWINKGLPREQYF
CDR3 DNA: TGTGCCTGGATTAATAAGGGGCTTCCACGGGAGCAGTACTTC
V gene: TRBV30
D gene: -
clone size: -
J gene: TRBJ2-7

CDR3 protein: CASSADRTPGNTIYF
CDR3 DNA: TGCGCCAGCAGCGCGGACAGAACCCCTGGAAACACCATATATTTT
V gene: TRBV5-1
D gene: -
clone size: -
J gene: TRBJ1-3

CDR3 protein: CASSPPGPRIYEQYF
CDR3 DNA: TGTGCCAGCAGCCCTCCGGGACCGAGAATTTACGAGCAGTACTTC
V gene: TRBV28
D gene: -
clone size: -
J gene: TRBJ2-7

CDR3 protein: CASSAWSTNSGANVLTF
CDR3 DNA: TGTGCCAGCAGTGCATGGTCTACAAACTCTGGGGCCAACGTCCTGACTTTC
V gene: TRBV6-4
D gene: -
clone size: once
J gene: TRBJ2-6

CDR3 protein: CASSDEFWMTEAFF
CDR3 DNA: TGTGCCAGCAGTGACGAGTTTTGGATGACTGAAGCTTTCTTT
V gene: TRBV2
D gene: -
clone size: -
J gene: TRBJ1-1

CDR3 protein: CASSQTGTPTYEQYF
CDR3 DNA: TGCGCCAGCAGCCAAACCGGGACACCGACCTACGAGCAGTACTTC
V gene: TRBV4-1
D gene: -
clone size: -
J gene: TRBJ2-7

CDR3 protein: CASSQVGSLETQYF
CDR3 DNA: TGCGCCAGCAGCCAAGTCGGTTCTCTGGAGACCCAGTACTTC
V gene: TRBV4-1
D gene: -
clone size: -
J gene: TRBJ2-5

CDR3 protein: CAISGTSSPYEQYF
CDR3 DNA: TGTGCCATCAGTGGGACTAGCAGCCCCTACGAGCAGTACTTC
V gene: TRBV10-3
D gene: TRBD2
clone size: -
J gene: TRBJ2-7

CDR3 protein: CASSLLMSGRGTGELFF
CDR3 DNA: TGTGCCAGCAGCTTACTTATGAGCGGGAGAGGCACCGGGGAGCTGTTTTTT
V gene: TRBV7-9
D gene: TRBD2
clone size: -
J gene: TRBJ2-2

CDR3 protein: CASSSGRLYGYTF
CDR3 DNA: TGTGCCAGCAGTTCAGGACGGCTATATGGCTACACCTTC
V gene: TRBV27
D gene: -
clone size: -
J gene: TRBJ1-2

CDR3 protein: CASSLGSETQYF
CDR3 DNA: TGTGCCAGCAGCTTAGGTTCGGAGACCCAGTACTTC
V gene: TRBV7-2
D gene: -
clone size: -
J gene: TRBJ2-5

CDR3 protein: CASSPQGATGYTF
CDR3 DNA: TGCGCCAGCAGCCCACAGGGGGCGACTGGCTACACCTTC
V gene: TRBV5-1
D gene: TRBD1
clone size: few
J gene: TRBJ1-2

CDR3 protein: CASSISAAPNTEAFF
CDR3 DNA: TGTGCCAGTAGTATATCAGCTGCACCGAACACTGAAGCTTTCTTT
V gene: TRBV19
D gene: -
clone size: -
J gene: TRBJ1-1

CDR3 protein: CAWSVRAEAFF
CDR3 DNA: TGTGCCTGGAGTGTACGAGCTGAAGCTTTCTTT
V gene: TRBV30
D gene: -
clone size: -
J gene: TRBJ1-1

CDR3 protein: CASSFGLVEPGELFF
CDR3 DNA: TGTGCCAGCAGCTTCGGACTTGTAGAGCCCGGGGAGCTGTTTTTT
V gene: TRBV11-2
D gene: -
clone size: -
J gene: TRBJ2-2

CDR3 protein: CASSAELAGANEQFF
CDR3 DNA: TGCGCCAGCAGTGCTGAGCTAGCGGGAGCCAATGAGCAGTTCTTC
V gene: TRBV10-2
D gene: TRBD2
clone size: -
J gene: TRBJ2-1